This TCR beta chain was sequenced during a study of blood T cell repertoires in COVID-19. In the study overall: Specimens from acute and convalescent COVID-19 originated in the United States, Italy and Spain.

The length of the CDR3 is 13 residues. Germline V gene lookup returns CDR1 KGHDR and CDR2 SFDVKD. Trimming removed 3 bases at V and 6 bases at J, with 8 bases between. As originally analysed: Estimation of nucleated cell counts was performed using reference gene primer amplification. Measured with immunoSEQ multiplex PCR; TCRdb has only the in-frame clones, and not every one. The V and J calls and the clone size are those of that table, but D and trimming were determined from the DNA. This sample has about 210,000 clones, with about 78% found just once. This receptor was obtained from a woman in her 70s with acute or convalescent COVID-19. This sequence joins TRBV24-1 and TRBJ2-1; D is uncertain. The sample was peripheral blood. The CDR3 loop reads CATSDPTTNEQFF. The DNA of the CDR3 is TGTGCCACCAGTGATCCCACTACCAATGAGCAGTTCTTC.